What follows are 4 T cell receptor beta chains derived from one specimen sequenced in a study of CD8 T cells in Susac syndrome. cDNA came from roughly 0.47 to 1 ug RNA primed by random hexamers. A single record per CDR3 protein comes from TCRdb applying MiXCR to the immunoSEQ multiplex PCR reads. The data contain approximately 190,000 distinct CDR3 sequences, 95% of them seen just once; the ten biggest clones take up around 0.16%. Sequenced sample: CD8+ T cells from PBMCs. These receptors were taken from a human donor with Susac syndrome.

The gene calls are TRBV29-1 and TRBJ2-1, with 8 bases fitting TRBD2. Germline assignment: CDR1 SQVTM and CDR2 ANQGSEA. J was trimmed by 4 bases and V by 7 bases; bases with no gene match: 6. The length of the CDR3 is 13 residues. DNA for the CDR3: TGCAGCGGGGTACTAGCGGATTACAATGAGCAGTTCTTC. Protein sequence: CSGVLADYNEQFF.

V gene TRBV12-5 combines with J gene TRBJ2-1; 10 bases agree with TRBD2. The length of the CDR3 is 15 residues. V dropped 0 bases and J dropped 6; count of bases not matched to a gene: 2. Germline V gene lookup returns CDR1 LGHNT and CDR2 FRNRAP. Here the CDR3 reads CASGLVAGGANEQFF. CDR3 in DNA: TGTGCTAGTGGTTTGGTAGCGGGGGGGGCCAATGAGCAGTTCTTC.

This chain uses TRBV7-3 with TRBJ2-1; 8 nucleotides agree with TRBD2. V was clipped by 5 bases and J by 4 bases; unmatched bases: 10. CDR3 length: 16 amino acids. Looked up from germline, CDR1 is SGHTA and CDR2 is FQGTGA. The DNA for the CDR3 is TGTGCCAGCAGCCCCACGCGGGGGGCTGTTTACAATGAGCAGTTCTTC. Encoded protein: CASSPTRGAVYNEQFF. The variable domain in full, completed from reference TRBV7-3 and TRBJ2-1, reads GAGVSQTPSNKVTEKGKYVELRCDPISGHTALYWYRQSLGQGPEFLIYFQGTGAADDSGLPNDRFFAVRPEGSVSTLKIQRTERGDSAVYLCASSPTRGAVYNEQFFGPGTRLTVL.

The table lists this clonotype with a few counts. J is TRBJ2-6 and V is TRBV6-1; perhaps TRBD1 as D (5 bases). The CDR3 contains 14 residues. Trimming cost V 6 bases and J 0 bases, with 6 bases left between them. Germline-derived CDR1 and CDR2 are MNHNS and SASEGT. CDR3 coding DNA: TGTGCCAGCAGGACAGACTCTGGGGCCAACGTCCTGACTTTC. Protein: CASRTDSGANVLTF.